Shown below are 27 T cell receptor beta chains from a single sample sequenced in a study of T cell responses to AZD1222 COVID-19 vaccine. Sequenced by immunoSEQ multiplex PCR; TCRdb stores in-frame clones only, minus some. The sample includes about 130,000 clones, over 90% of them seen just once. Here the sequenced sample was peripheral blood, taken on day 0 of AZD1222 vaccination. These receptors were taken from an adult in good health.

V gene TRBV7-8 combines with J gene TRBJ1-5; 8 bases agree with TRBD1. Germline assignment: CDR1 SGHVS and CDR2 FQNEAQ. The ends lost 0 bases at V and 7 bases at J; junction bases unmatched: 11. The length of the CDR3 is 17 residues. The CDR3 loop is CASSLAPAGQVNQPQHF. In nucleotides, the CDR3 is TGTGCCAGCAGCTTAGCCCCCGCGGGACAGGTTAACCAGCCCCAGCATTTT. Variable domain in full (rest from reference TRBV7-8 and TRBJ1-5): GAGVSQSPRYKVAKRGQDVALRCDPISGHVSLFWYQQALGQGPEFLTYFQNEAQLDKSGLPSDRFFAERPEGSVSTLKIQRTQQEDSAVYLCASSLAPAGQVNQPQHFGDGTRLSIL.

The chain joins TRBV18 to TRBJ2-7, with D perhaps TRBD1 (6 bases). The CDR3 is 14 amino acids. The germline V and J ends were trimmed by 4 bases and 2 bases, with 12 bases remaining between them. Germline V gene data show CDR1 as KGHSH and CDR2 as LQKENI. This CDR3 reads CASSQAGTTYEQYF. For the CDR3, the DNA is TGTGCCAGCTCACAAGCCGGGACAACCTACGAGCAGTACTTC. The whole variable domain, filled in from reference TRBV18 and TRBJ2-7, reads NAGVMQNPRHLVRRRGQEARLRCSPMKGHSHVYWYRQLPEEGLKFMVYLQKENIIDESGMPKERFSAEFPKEGPSILRIQQVVRGDSAAYFCASSQAGTTYEQYFGPGTRLTVT.

CDR3 protein: CASRSAGLFFNEQFF. The CDR3 DNA reads TGTGCCAGCAGATCGGCGGGACTCTTCTTCAATGAGCAGTTCTTC. The chain employs TRBV7-2 and TRBJ2-1; a possible D gene is TRBD2 (6 bases). The germline CDR1 and CDR2 sequences are SGHTA and FQGNSA. The CDR3 contains 15 residues. Trimming left V 6 bases short and J 6 bases short, with 18 bases between.

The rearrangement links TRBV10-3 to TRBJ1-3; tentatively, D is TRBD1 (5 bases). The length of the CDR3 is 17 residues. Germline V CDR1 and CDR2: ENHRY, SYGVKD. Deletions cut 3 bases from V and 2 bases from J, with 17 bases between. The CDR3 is CAISEGKGERAGNTIYF. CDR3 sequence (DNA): TGTGCCATCAGTGAAGGGAAAGGGGAAAGGGCTGGAAACACCATATATTTT.

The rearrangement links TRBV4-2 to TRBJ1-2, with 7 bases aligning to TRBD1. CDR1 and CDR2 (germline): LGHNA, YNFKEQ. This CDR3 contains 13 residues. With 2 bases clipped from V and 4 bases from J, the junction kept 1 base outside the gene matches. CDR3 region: CASSQSGGYGYTF. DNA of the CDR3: TGTGCCAGCAGCCAATCAGGGGGCTATGGCTACACCTTC.

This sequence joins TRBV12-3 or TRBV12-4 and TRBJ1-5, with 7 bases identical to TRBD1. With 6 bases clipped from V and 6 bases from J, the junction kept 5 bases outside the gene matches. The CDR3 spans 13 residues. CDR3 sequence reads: CASSPDRTQPQHF. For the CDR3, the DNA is TGTGCCAGCAGCCCGGACAGGACTCAGCCCCAGCATTTT.

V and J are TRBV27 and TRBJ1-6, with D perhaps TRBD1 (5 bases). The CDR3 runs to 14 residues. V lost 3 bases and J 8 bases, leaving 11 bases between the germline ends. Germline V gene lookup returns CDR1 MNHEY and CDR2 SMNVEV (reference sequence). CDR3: CASSFGGSDSPLHF. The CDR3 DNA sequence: TGTGCCAGCAGTTTTGGGGGTTCAGATTCACCCCTCCACTTT.

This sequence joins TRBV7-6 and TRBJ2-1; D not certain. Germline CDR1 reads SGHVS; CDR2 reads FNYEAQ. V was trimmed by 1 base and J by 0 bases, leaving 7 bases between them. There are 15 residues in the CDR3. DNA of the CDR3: TGTGCCAGCAGCTTAGGGCTAGGCTCCTACAATGAGCAGTTCTTC. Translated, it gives CASSLGLGSYNEQFF. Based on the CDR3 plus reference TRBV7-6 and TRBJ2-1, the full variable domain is GAGVSQSPRYKVTKRGQDVALRCDPISGHVSLYWYRQALGQGPEFLTYFNYEAQQDKSGLPNDRFSAERPEGSISTLTIQRTEQRDSAMYRCASSLGLGSYNEQFFGPGTRLTVL.

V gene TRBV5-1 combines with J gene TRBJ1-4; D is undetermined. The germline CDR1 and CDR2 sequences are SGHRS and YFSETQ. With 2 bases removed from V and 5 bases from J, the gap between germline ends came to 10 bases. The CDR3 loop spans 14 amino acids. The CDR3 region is CASSFSFGNEKLFF. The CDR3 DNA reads TGCGCCAGCAGCTTTTCTTTCGGGAATGAAAAACTGTTTTTT.

The CDR3 here is CASGVGIFFYGYTF. CDR3 DNA: TGTGCCAGCGGAGTAGGGATCTTCTTCTATGGCTACACCTTC. The gene calls are TRBV6-5 and TRBJ1-2; D is undetermined. Germline values: CDR1 MNHEY, CDR2 SVGAGI. Trimming stripped 8 bases from V and 4 bases from J, with 17 bases between. This CDR3 has 14 amino acids.

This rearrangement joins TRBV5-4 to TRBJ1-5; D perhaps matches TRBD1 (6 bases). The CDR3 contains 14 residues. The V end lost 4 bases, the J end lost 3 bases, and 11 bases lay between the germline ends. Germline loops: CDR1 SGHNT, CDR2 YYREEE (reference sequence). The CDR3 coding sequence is TGTGCCAGCAGCACTCAGGGGATCAATCAGCCCCAGCATTTT. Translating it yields CASSTQGINQPQHF.

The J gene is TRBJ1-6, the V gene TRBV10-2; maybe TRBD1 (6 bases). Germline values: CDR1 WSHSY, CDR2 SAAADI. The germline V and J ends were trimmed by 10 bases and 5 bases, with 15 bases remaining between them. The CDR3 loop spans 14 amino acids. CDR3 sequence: CATGQGHNNSPLHF. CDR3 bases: TGCGCCACGGGGCAGGGACACAATAATTCACCCCTCCACTTT.

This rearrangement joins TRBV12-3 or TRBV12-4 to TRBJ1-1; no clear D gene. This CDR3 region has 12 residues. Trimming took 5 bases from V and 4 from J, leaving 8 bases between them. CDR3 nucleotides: TGTGCCAGCAGTCCTTCGAGCACTGAAGCTTTCTTT. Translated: CASSPSSTEAFF.

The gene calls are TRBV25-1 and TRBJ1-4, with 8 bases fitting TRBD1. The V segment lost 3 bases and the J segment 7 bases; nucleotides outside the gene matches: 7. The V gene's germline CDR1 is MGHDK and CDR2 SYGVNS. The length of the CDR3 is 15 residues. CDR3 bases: TGTGCCAGCAGTGATACAGGCAGGGGGCCTGAAAAACTGTTTTTT. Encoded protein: CASSDTGRGPEKLFF.

As DNA, the CDR3 is TGTGCCAGTAGTATAGGTGAGGCACACACAGATACGCAGTATTTT. This sequence encodes CASSIGEAHTDTQYF. J is TRBJ2-3 and V is TRBV19; D is undetermined. V lost 1 base, J lost 2 bases, and 10 bases lay in between. Germline assignment: CDR1 LNHDA and CDR2 SQIVND (reference sequence). The CDR3 sequence is 15 residues long.

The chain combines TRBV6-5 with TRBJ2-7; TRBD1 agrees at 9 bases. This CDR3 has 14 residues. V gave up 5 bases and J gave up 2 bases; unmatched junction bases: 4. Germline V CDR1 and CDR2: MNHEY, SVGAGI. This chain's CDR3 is CASSRDREPYEQYF. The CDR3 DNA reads TGTGCCAGCAGTCGGGACAGGGAACCCTACGAGCAGTACTTC.

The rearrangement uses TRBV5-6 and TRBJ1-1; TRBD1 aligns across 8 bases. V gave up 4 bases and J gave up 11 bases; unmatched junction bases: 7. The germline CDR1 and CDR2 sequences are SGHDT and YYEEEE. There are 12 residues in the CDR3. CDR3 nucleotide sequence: TGTGCCAGCAGCCCCGGGACAGGCTCCGCTTTCTTT. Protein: CASSPGTGSAFF.

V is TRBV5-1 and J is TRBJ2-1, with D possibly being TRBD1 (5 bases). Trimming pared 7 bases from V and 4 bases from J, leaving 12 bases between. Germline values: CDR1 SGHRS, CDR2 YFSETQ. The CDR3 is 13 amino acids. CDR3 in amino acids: CASRSDSYNEQFF. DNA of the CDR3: TGCGCCAGCCGCTCAGACAGTTACAATGAGCAGTTCTTC.

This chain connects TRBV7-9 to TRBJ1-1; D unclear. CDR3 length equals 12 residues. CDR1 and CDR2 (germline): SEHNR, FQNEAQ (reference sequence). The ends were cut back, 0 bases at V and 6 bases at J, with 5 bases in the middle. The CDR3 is CASSLAGPEAFF. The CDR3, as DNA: TGTGCCAGCAGCTTAGCGGGTCCTGAAGCTTTCTTT.

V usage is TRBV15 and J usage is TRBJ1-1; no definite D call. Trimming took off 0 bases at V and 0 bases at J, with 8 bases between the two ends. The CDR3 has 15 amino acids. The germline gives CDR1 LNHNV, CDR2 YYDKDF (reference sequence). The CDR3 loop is CATSRDGTVNTEAFF. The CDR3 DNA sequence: TGTGCCACCAGCAGAGATGGCACAGTGAACACTGAAGCTTTCTTT.

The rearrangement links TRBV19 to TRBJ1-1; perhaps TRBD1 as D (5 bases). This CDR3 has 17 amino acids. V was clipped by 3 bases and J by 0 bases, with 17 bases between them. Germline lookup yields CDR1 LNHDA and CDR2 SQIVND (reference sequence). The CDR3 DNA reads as TGTGCCAGTAGTATGGGAGGGGCAGGGTTCATGAACACTGAAGCTTTCTTT. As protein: CASSMGGAGFMNTEAFF.

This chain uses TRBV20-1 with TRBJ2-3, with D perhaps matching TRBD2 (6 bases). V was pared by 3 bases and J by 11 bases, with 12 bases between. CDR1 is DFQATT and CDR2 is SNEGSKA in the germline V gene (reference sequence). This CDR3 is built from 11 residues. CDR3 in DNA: TGCAGTGCTAGGTACCTGCGGGAGCAGTATTTT. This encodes CSARYLREQYF.

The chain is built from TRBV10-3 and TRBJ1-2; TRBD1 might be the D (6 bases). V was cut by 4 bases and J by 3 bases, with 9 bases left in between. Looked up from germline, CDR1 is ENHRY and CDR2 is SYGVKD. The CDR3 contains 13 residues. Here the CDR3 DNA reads TGTGCCATCAGTGTACAGGGCTACTATGGCTACACCTTC. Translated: CAISVQGYYGYTF.

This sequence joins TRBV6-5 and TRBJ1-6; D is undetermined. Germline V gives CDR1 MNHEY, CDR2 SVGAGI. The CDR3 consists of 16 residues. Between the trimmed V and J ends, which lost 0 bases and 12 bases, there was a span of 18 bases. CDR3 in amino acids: CASSYSLRTARRPLHF. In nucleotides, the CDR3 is TGTGCCAGCAGTTACTCCCTAAGGACCGCTAGGAGACCCCTCCACTTT.

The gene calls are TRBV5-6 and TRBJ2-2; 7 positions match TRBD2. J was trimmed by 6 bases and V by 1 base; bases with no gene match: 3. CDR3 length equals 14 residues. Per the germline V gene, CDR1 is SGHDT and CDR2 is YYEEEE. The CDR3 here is CASSLRLAAGELFF. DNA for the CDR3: TGTGCCAGCAGCTTGCGACTAGCAGCCGGGGAGCTGTTTTTT.

CDR3 sequence reads: CASSYGREQFF. DNA of the CDR3: TGTGCCAGCAGTTACGGGAGGGAGCAGTTCTTC. V is TRBV27 and J is TRBJ2-1; the match to TRBD2 covers 7 bases. The germline gives CDR1 MNHEY, CDR2 SMNVEV (reference sequence). Trimming took 4 bases from V and 10 from J; bases not matched to a gene: 1. This CDR3 is 11 amino acids long.

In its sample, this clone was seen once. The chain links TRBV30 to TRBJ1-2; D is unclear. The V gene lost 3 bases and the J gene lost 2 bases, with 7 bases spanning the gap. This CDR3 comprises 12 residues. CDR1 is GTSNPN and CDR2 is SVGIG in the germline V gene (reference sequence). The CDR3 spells CAWSLINYGYTF. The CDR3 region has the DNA TGTGCCTGGAGCTTAATCAACTATGGCTACACCTTC.